These 20 T cell receptor beta chains were sequenced from one sample in a study of blood T cell repertoires in COVID-19 (dated by TCRdb to 2018 to 2020). Library preparation used the immunoSEQ multiplex PCR assay. This immuneACCESS table, as held by TCRdb, lists in-frame sequences with V and J called but not all clones. Of the missing ones, under half trace to an unresolved V gene in checked studies; the others have no known cause. In this sample the table shows 200,000 to 300,000 clones, around 89% of which occur a single time. The ten top clones hold 3.7% of the sample. Sample: peripheral blood. The receptor source for this set is a woman between 40 and 55 years old with acute or convalescent COVID-19.

The V call is TRBV6-5, the J call TRBJ2-3; a possible D gene is TRBD2 (5 bases). Trimming shortened V by 2 bases and J by 6 bases, and 15 bases separated the two germline ends. This CDR3 has 15 residues. CDR1 and CDR2 (germline): MNHEY, SVGAGI. The CDR3 protein is CASSYRPLAGDTQYF. The CDR3 nucleotides are TGTGCCAGCAGTTACAGGCCCCTAGCTGGGGATACGCAGTATTTT.

This chain connects TRBV2 to TRBJ1-1; perhaps TRBD1 as D (6 bases). The germline CDR1 and CDR2 sequences are SNHLY and FYNNEI. The length of the CDR3 is 12 residues. Trimming shortened V by 11 bases and J by 0 bases, and 10 bases separated the two germline ends. Here the CDR3 DNA reads TGTGCCGGGCAGGGGCTGAACACTGAAGCTTTCTTT. This gives the protein CAGQGLNTEAFF.

The chain has TRBV7-2 and TRBJ1-5, with 7 bases lining up with TRBD1. Trimming removed 1 base from V and 4 bases from J; junction bases left unmatched: 4. The CDR3 covers 15 residues. Per germline, CDR1 SGHTA and CDR2 FQGNSA. This CDR3 is CASSLEGAWNQPQHF. DNA of the CDR3: TGTGCCAGCAGCTTAGAGGGGGCTTGGAATCAGCCCCAGCATTTT.

The table lists this clone with a count of one. The rearrangement joins TRBV28 to TRBJ1-5, with TRBD1 matching over 9 bases. This CDR3 has 16 residues. Germline-derived CDR1 and CDR2 are MDHEN and SYDVKM. The J segment lost 3 bases and the V segment lost 6 bases, leaving 9 bases of the junction unmatched. CDR3 nucleotides: TGTGCCAGCAGCCCCGGACAGGGGTGGAACAATCAGCCCCAGCATTTT. It specifies CASSPGQGWNNQPQHF.

This chain uses TRBV9 with TRBJ1-5; TRBD1 might be the D (6 bases). Trimming pared 2 bases from V and 4 bases from J, leaving 13 bases between. This CDR3 is 15 amino acids long. Germline CDR1 is SGDLS and CDR2 is YYNGEE. CDR3 amino acids: CASSVLGGLNQPQHF. CDR3 DNA: TGTGCCAGCAGCGTCCTGGGGGGGCTGAATCAGCCCCAGCATTTT.

The genes are TRBV29-1 and TRBJ1-2; D is uncertain. The germline V gene has CDR1 SQVTM and CDR2 ANQGSEA. This CDR3 is 11 amino acids long. Trimming took 5 bases from V and 1 from J, leaving 5 bases between them. The CDR3 bases are TGCAGCGTTCAGGATAACTATGGCTACACCTTC. It yields the protein CSVQDNYGYTF.

A single count supports this clone. CDR3 sequence (DNA): TGTGGCGCGGGGACAGGGAACACCGGGGAGCTGTTTTTT. Protein sequence: CGAGTGNTGELFF. The chain joins TRBV7-9 to TRBJ2-2, with 8 bases fitting TRBD1. Germline V gene sequence: CDR1 SEHNR, CDR2 FQNEAQ (reference sequence). CDR3 length: 13 amino acids.

The chain is built from TRBV10-2 and TRBJ2-1, with 16 nucleotides matching TRBD2. Germline V lookup: CDR1 WSHSY, CDR2 SAAADI. This CDR3 has 20 amino acids. Losses at the gene ends were 0 bases for V and 4 bases for J; bases not matched to a gene: 9. CDR3 DNA sequence: TGCGCCAGCAGTGAGTCTCCACCGGGACTAGCGGGGGGGCGATACAATGAGCAGTTCTTC. Translation: CASSESPPGLAGGRYNEQFF.

V usage is TRBV6-5 and J usage is TRBJ1-2, with a tentative D call TRBD1 (5 bases). This CDR3 has 11 residues. Between the trimmed V and J ends, which lost 6 bases and 4 bases, there was a span of 6 bases. Germline CDR1 MNHEY, CDR2 SVGAGI. The CDR3 protein is CASSTGYGYTF. In DNA, the CDR3 is TGTGCCAGCAGCACAGGCTATGGCTACACCTTC.

This chain joins TRBV4-1 and TRBJ1-6, with a possible D match to TRBD1 (6 bases). Trimming stripped 6 bases from V and 7 bases from J, with 13 bases between. Germline V gives CDR1 MGHRA, CDR2 YSYEKL. This CDR3 spans 14 amino acids. This CDR3 is CASRKDRQNSPLHF. The CDR3 nucleotides read TGCGCCAGCAGGAAAGACAGGCAAAATTCACCCCTCCACTTT.

The chain uses TRBV29-1 and TRBJ1-1; D unresolved. The V gene's germline CDR1 is SQVTM and CDR2 ANQGSEA. This CDR3 is built from 13 residues. The V and J ends lost 5 bases and 7 bases respectively, with 17 bases between them. CDR3 in amino acids: CSVLAGGEGEAFF. The CDR3 nucleotides read TGCAGCGTTCTGGCGGGCGGCGAAGGTGAAGCTTTCTTT.

The chain combines TRBV27 with TRBJ1-6, with 8 bases fitting TRBD1. V lost 5 bases and J lost 7; bases outside the gene matches: 7. The CDR3 contains 15 residues. Germline CDR1 is MNHEY and CDR2 is SMNVEV (reference sequence). The DNA for the CDR3 is TGTGCCAGCAGTCGCACAGGGGACAGGAATTCACCCCTCCACTTT. It is translated as CASSRTGDRNSPLHF.

The CDR3 DNA reads as TGCGCCAGCAGCCAAGATTGGAGGGACAGAGGGGATGGCTACACCTTC. Protein sequence: CASSQDWRDRGDGYTF. The rearrangement uses TRBV4-1 and TRBJ1-2; 7 nucleotides align to TRBD1. Germline V gene data show CDR1 as MGHRA and CDR2 as YSYEKL. V dropped 0 bases and J dropped 6; count of bases not matched to a gene: 10. The CDR3 loop spans 16 amino acids.

This chain connects TRBV4-2 to TRBJ2-5; TRBD2 aligns across 9 bases. CDR1 LGHNA and CDR2 YNFKEQ come from the germline V gene. CDR3 length equals 16 residues. V was pared by 1 base and J by 5 bases, with 8 bases of the junction left unmatched. This CDR3 reads CASSQGGASGVETQYF. The CDR3 DNA is TGTGCCAGCAGCCAAGGGGGGGCTAGCGGGGTGGAGACCCAGTACTTC.

The chain joins TRBV19 to TRBJ2-1; TRBD2 might be the D (6 bases). Deletions cut 3 bases from V and 7 bases from J, with 22 bases between. The CDR3 spans 17 residues. Germline CDR1 is LNHDA and CDR2 is SQIVND (reference sequence). The chain's CDR3 is CASSIYAGQTPNNEQFF. CDR3 DNA sequence: TGTGCCAGTAGTATCTACGCGGGGCAAACCCCTAATAATGAGCAGTTCTTC. Full variable domain (outside the CDR3, taken from reference TRBV19 and TRBJ2-1): DGGITQSPKYLFRKEGQNVTLSCEQNLNHDAMYWYRQDPGQGLRLIYYSQIVNDFQKGDIAEGYSVSREKKESFPLTVTSAQKNPTAFYLCASSIYAGQTPNNEQFFGPGTRLTVL.

The chain recombines TRBV5-8 with TRBJ1-5; 9 bases line up with TRBD1. Germline values: CDR1 SGHTS, CDR2 YDEGEE. V lost 7 bases to trimming and J lost 3 bases; unmatched junction nucleotides: 8. The CDR3 spans 15 residues. The CDR3 DNA is TGTGCCAGCCGGAGGGACAGGGAGTACAATCAGCCCCAGCATTTT. It encodes CASRRDREYNQPQHF. Complete variable domain (other parts from reference TRBV5-8 and TRBJ1-5): EAGVTQSPTHLIKTRGQQATLRCSPISGHTSVYWYQQALGLGLQFLLWYDEGEERNRGNFPPRFSGRQFPNYSSELNVNALELEDSALYLCASRRDREYNQPQHFGDGTRLSIL.

The chain recombines TRBV3-1 (or the pseudogene TRBV3-2) with TRBJ2-7, with 9 bases aligning to TRBD2. The trim removed 4 bases at V and 0 bases at J, leaving 7 bases unmatched. Germline CDR1 is LGHDT and CDR2 is YNNKEL (reference sequence). The CDR3 covers 16 residues. In nucleotides, the CDR3 is TGTGCCAGCAGCCCATGTTTAGCGGGGGACTCCTACGAGCAGTACGTC. This sequence encodes CASSPCLAGDSYEQYV.

V and J are TRBV5-6 and TRBJ1-6, with 9 bases matching TRBD1. The length of the CDR3 is 16 residues. Trimming took 4 bases from V and 8 from J; bases not matched to a gene: 10. CDR1 is SGHDT, CDR2 YYEEEE, per germline. CDR3 sequence reads: CASSPGTGSMHSPLHF. CDR3 DNA: TGTGCCAGCAGCCCCGGGACAGGGAGCATGCATTCACCCCTCCACTTT.

V gene TRBV30 combines with J gene TRBJ1-4; the D is unclear. Germline loops: CDR1 GTSNPN, CDR2 SVGIG (reference sequence). V lost 3 bases to trimming and J lost 7 bases, with 12 bases between them. The length of the CDR3 is 13 residues. CDR3 DNA sequence: TGTGCCTGGAGCGGAGCTCGCGGTGAAAAACTGTTTTTT. Amino acid sequence: CAWSGARGEKLFF.

The CDR3 coding sequence is TGTGCCACCTTGGACAGGGACAACTATGGCTACACCTTC. Encoded protein: CATLDRDNYGYTF. The chain links TRBV25-1 to TRBJ1-2; 8 bases align to TRBD1. This CDR3 spans 13 amino acids. Germline values: CDR1 MGHDK, CDR2 SYGVNS. After removal of 10 bases from V and 2 bases from J, the junction contained 6 bases not matched to a gene.